Listed below are T cell receptor beta chains from one sample, sequenced in a study of blood T cell repertoires in COVID-19. Measured with immunoSEQ multiplex PCR; TCRdb has only the in-frame clones, and not every one. The data contain about 270,000 clones, more than 70% of them singletons. The source material was PBMCs or T cells enriched from blood (not recorded which). The source is a woman aged 55-69 years in a cohort exposed to, infected with or recovered from COVID-19 (not recorded which). Both conserved end residues are part of each CDR3. The D gene is left open where the match is weak. Not all rows give a size; the values are once, few, many and, for expanded clones, a class.

TRBV4-3,TRBD1,TRBJ2-7,-,CASSLWDRGAYEQYF,TGCGCCAGCAGCCTCTGGGACAGGGGCGCCTACGAGCAGTACTTC
TRBV7-2,-,TRBJ1-3,-,CASSLASGGGGNTIYF,TGTGCCAGCAGCTTAGCCTCCGGAGGCGGTGGAAACACCATATATTTT
TRBV6-6,-,TRBJ2-2,-,CASRFRGGELFF,TGTGCCAGCAGGTTCAGGGGTGGGGAGCTGTTTTTT
TRBV6-1,-,TRBJ2-2,-,CASSEWGGPGELFF,TGTGCCAGCAGTGAATGGGGGGGGCCCGGGGAGCTGTTTTTT
TRBV4-1,TRBD2,TRBJ2-7,-,CASSQDPLIAGPYEQYF,TGCGCCAGCAGCCAAGATCCCCTCATAGCGGGGCCCTACGAGCAGTACTTC
TRBV12-3/TRBV12-4,TRBD1,TRBJ1-3,-,CASSLRGNTIYF,TGTGCCAGCAGCCTCAGGGGGAACACCATATATTTT
TRBV6-5,-,TRBJ1-2,few,CASAPTIRGEGGYTF,TGTGCCAGCGCCCCTACGATCAGGGGAGAAGGCGGCTACACCTTC
TRBV6-6,TRBD1,TRBJ1-5,-,CASRRTGGSNQPQHF,TGTGCCAGCAGGAGGACAGGGGGCAGCAATCAGCCCCAGCATTTT
TRBV9,TRBD2,TRBJ2-1,-,CASSAGLAGGSHEQFF,TGTGCCAGCAGCGCAGGACTAGCGGGAGGGAGCCATGAGCAGTTCTTC
TRBV7-2,TRBD1,TRBJ2-1,-,CASSWTGMTRDNEQFF,TGTGCCAGCAGCTGGACAGGTATGACGCGAGACAATGAGCAGTTCTTC
TRBV4-2,TRBD2,TRBJ2-7,-,CASSPGREAYEQYF,TGTGCCAGCAGCCCGGGACGGGAGGCCTACGAGCAGTACTTC
TRBV30,TRBD1,TRBJ1-3,-,CAWRTGGGNTIYF,TGTGCCTGGAGGACAGGGGGAGGAAACACCATATATTTT
TRBV19,TRBD2,TRBJ2-1,-,CASSEAGGFYNEQFF,TGTGCCAGTAGTGAGGCGGGAGGGTTCTACAATGAGCAGTTCTTC
TRBV19,TRBD1,TRBJ1-5,-,CASTQLRTGGNQPQHF,TGTGCCAGTACTCAACTAAGGACAGGGGGCAATCAGCCCCAGCATTTT
TRBV7-2,TRBD2,TRBJ2-2,-,CASSLSSSGQYTGELFF,TGTGCCAGCAGCTTAAGCTCTAGCGGGCAATACACCGGGGAGCTGTTTTTT
TRBV28,-,TRBJ1-1,-,CASSLFRGIAFF,TGTGCCAGCAGTTTATTTAGGGGAATAGCTTTCTTT
TRBV19,-,TRBJ1-1,-,CASSNRVGTEAFF,TGTGCCAGTTCGAACAGGGTGGGCACTGAAGCTTTCTTT
TRBV27,TRBD1,TRBJ1-2,-,CASSFTGVINYGYTF,TGTGCCAGCAGTTTTACAGGGGTTATTAACTATGGCTACACCTTC
TRBV7-7,-,TRBJ2-7,-,CASSLSPAGGLANPRDEQYF,TGTGCTAGCAGCTTATCGCCGGCGGGTGGGCTAGCGAACCCCCGGGACGAGCAGTACTTC
TRBV10-1,-,TRBJ2-7,-,CASSADRYEQYF,TGCGCCAGCAGTGCCGACAGGTACGAGCAGTACTTC
TRBV2,TRBD1,TRBJ2-2,-,CASSDTGAGELFF,TGTGCCAGCAGTGATACAGGGGCCGGGGAGCTGTTTTTT
TRBV5-1,-,TRBJ2-7,-,CASKTQTSSYEQYF,TGCGCCAGCAAAACTCAGACTAGCTCCTACGAGCAGTACTTC
TRBV5-4,-,TRBJ1-1,-,CASRVASGEAFF,TGTGCCAGCAGGGTTGCTAGCGGTGAAGCTTTCTTT
TRBV27,TRBD1,TRBJ1-1,-,CASKDRGRGDTEAFF,TGTGCCAGCAAGGACAGGGGGAGGGGGGACACTGAAGCTTTCTTT
TRBV27,TRBD2,TRBJ2-2,-,CASIGSGRIGELFF,TGTGCCAGCATTGGTAGCGGGAGGATCGGGGAGCTGTTTTTT
TRBV6-1,-,TRBJ2-7,-,CASSEGSEAGTPRVAYEQYF,TGTGCCAGCAGTGAAGGGTCAGAGGCGGGGACCCCACGAGTCGCCTACGAGCAGTACTTC
TRBV7-9,TRBD2,TRBJ2-7,few,CASSSPGLAEDEQYF,TGTGCCAGCAGCTCCCCGGGACTAGCGGAAGACGAGCAGTACTTC
TRBV11-3,TRBD2,TRBJ2-1,-,CASSSGRAPDDEQFF,TGTGCCAGCAGTAGCGGGAGGGCCCCGGACGATGAGCAGTTCTTC
TRBV24-1,TRBD2,TRBJ2-3,-,CATSDPSGAGDTQYF,TGTGCCACCAGTGACCCTAGCGGAGCGGGTGATACGCAGTATTTT
TRBV5-1,TRBD1,TRBJ1-1,-,CASSVGQGRTEAFF,TGCGCCAGCAGCGTGGGACAGGGAAGGACTGAAGCTTTCTTT
TRBV11-2,-,TRBJ2-5,-,CASSLDWASSFQETQYF,TGTGCCAGCAGCTTAGATTGGGCTAGCAGCTTCCAAGAGACCCAGTACTTC
TRBV4-2,TRBD2,TRBJ2-7,-,CASSQESGLASYEQYF,TGTGCCAGCAGCCAAGAGTCGGGACTAGCGTCCTACGAGCAGTACTTC
TRBV5-1,TRBD1,TRBJ2-7,-,CASSLDRGPTYEQYF,TGCGCCAGCAGTCTGGACAGGGGGCCGACCTACGAGCAGTACTTC
TRBV10-1,TRBD2,TRBJ2-1,-,CASSVGLAEQFF,TGCGCCAGCAGTGTCGGACTAGCGGAGCAGTTCTTC
TRBV27,TRBD2,TRBJ2-1,-,CASSSLAGAISEQFF,TGTGCCAGCAGTTCTCTAGCGGGAGCAATTAGTGAGCAGTTCTTC
TRBV11-2,TRBD2,TRBJ2-5,-,CASSSGTSGSLQETQYF,TGTGCCAGCAGCTCCGGGACTAGCGGGTCTCTCCAAGAGACCCAGTACTTC
TRBV6-5,-,TRBJ2-5,-,CASSQIRGKTQYF,TGTGCCAGCAGCCAAATCAGGGGAAAGACCCAGTACTTC
TRBV19,-,TRBJ2-2,-,CASKGSVGTKNTGELFF,TGTGCCAGTAAGGGCTCTGTGGGGACAAAGAACACCGGGGAGCTGTTTTTT
TRBV19,-,TRBJ2-7,-,CASSTPGGFDEQYF,TGTGCCAGTAGTACCCCAGGGGGGTTCGACGAGCAGTACTTC
TRBV7-2,TRBD1,TRBJ1-2,-,CASSFYRTGGDGYTF,TGTGCCAGCAGCTTCTATAGGACAGGGGGGGATGGCTACACCTTC
TRBV18,TRBD2,TRBJ2-7,-,CASSNAGTSGRSAEQYF,TGTGCCAGCTCAAACGCCGGGACTAGCGGGAGATCGGCCGAGCAGTACTTC
TRBV5-1,-,TRBJ1-1,-,CASSLVAGRDTEAFF,TGCGCCAGCAGCTTAGTGGCAGGGAGGGACACTGAAGCTTTCTTT
TRBV6-2/TRBV6-3,TRBD2,TRBJ2-3,-,CASSYSASGWGTDTQYF,TGTGCCAGCAGTTACTCGGCTAGCGGATGGGGCACAGATACGCAGTATTTT
TRBV6-6,TRBD1,TRBJ1-2,-,CASSFRTGGNYGYTF,TGTGCCAGCAGTTTCCGGACAGGGGGAAACTATGGCTACACCTTC
TRBV6-5,-,TRBJ1-4,few,CASSYSRGPNEKLFF,TGTGCCAGCAGTTACTCCCGGGGTCCTAATGAAAAACTGTTTTTT
TRBV12-5,TRBD2,TRBJ2-1,-,CASGLVHFGGRISYNEQFF,TGTGCTAGTGGTTTGGTTCACTTTGGCGGGAGGATATCCTACAATGAGCAGTTCTTC